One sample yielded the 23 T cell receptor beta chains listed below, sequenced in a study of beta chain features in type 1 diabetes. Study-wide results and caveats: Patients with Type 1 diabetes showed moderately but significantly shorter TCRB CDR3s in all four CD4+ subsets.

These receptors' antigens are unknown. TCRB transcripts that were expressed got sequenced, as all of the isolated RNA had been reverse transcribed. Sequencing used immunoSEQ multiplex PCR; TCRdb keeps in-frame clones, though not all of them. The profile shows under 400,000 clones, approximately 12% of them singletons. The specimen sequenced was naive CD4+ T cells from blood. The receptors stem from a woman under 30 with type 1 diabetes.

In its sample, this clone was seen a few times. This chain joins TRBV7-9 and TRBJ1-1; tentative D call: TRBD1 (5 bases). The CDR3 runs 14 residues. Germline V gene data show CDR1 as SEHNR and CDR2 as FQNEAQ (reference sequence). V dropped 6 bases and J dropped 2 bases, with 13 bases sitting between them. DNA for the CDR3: TGTGCCAGCAGTTTCCGCGGGGGTAACACTGAAGCTTTCTTT. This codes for CASSFRGGNTEAFF.

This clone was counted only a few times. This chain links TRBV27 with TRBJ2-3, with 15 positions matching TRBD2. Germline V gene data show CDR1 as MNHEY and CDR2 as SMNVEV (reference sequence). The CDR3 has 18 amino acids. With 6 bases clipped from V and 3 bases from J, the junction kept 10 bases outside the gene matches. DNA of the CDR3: TGTGCCAGCAGGGGGACTAGCGGGGGGAGAAGGGAGACAGATACGCAGTATTTT. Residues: CASRGTSGGRRETDTQYF.

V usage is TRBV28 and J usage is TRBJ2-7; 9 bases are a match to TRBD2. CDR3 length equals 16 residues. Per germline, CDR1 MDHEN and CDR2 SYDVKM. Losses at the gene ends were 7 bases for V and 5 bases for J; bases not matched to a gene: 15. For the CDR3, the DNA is TGTGCCAGCACGACGAACTCGGCGGGAGGGCCGAACGAGCAGTACTTC. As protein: CASTTNSAGGPNEQYF.

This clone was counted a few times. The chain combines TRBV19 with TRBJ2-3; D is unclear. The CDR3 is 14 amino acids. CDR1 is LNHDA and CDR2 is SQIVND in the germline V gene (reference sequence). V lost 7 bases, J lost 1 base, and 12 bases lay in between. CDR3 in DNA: TGTGCCAGTATCCCGGAGTGGGGCACAGATACGCAGTATTTT. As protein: CASIPEWGTDTQYF.

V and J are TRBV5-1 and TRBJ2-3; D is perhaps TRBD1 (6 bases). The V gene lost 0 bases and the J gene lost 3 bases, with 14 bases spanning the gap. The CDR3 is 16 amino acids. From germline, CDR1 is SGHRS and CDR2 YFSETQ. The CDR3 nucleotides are TGCGCCAGCAGCTTGGAAACAGGGCATCGGACAGATACGCAGTATTTT. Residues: CASSLETGHRTDTQYF.

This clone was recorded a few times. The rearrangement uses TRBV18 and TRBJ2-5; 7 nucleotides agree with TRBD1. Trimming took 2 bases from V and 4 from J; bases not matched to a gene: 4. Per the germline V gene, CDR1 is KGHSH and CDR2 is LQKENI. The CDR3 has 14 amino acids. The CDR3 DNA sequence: TGTGCCAGCTCACCAGGTGGGACAGTAGAGACCCAGTACTTC. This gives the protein CASSPGGTVETQYF.

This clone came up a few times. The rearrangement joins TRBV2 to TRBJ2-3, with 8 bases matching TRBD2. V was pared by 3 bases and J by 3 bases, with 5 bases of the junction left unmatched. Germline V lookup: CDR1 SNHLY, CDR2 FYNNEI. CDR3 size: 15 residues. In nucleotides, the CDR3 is TGTGCCAGCAGTGAGGAAGGCGGGGGGACAGATACGCAGTATTTT. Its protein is CASSEEGGGTDTQYF. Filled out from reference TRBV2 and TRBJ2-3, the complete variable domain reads EPEVTQTPSHQVTQMGQEVILRCVPISNHLYFYWYRQILGQKVEFLVSFYNNEISEKSEIFDDQFSVERPDGSNFTLKIRSTKLEDSAMYFCASSEEGGGTDTQYFGPGTRLTVL.

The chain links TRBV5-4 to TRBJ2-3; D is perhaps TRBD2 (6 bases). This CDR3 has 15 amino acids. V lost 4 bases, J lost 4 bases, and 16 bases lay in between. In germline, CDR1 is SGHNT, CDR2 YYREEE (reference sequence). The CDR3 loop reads CASSRRDGGADTQYF. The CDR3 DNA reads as TGTGCCAGCAGCCGCCGGGATGGCGGGGCAGATACGCAGTATTTT.

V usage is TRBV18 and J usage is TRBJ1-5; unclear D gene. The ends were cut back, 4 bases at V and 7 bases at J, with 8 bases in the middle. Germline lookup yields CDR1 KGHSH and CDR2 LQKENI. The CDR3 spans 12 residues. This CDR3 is CASSLPRQPQHF. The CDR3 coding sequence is TGTGCCAGCTCACTACCGCGGCAGCCCCAGCATTTT.

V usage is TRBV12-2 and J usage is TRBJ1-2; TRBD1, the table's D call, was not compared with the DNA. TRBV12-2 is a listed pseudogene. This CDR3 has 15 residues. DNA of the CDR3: TGTGCAAGTCGCGTCACGGGACAGCAACACTATGGCTACACCTTC. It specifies CASRVTGQQHYGYTF.

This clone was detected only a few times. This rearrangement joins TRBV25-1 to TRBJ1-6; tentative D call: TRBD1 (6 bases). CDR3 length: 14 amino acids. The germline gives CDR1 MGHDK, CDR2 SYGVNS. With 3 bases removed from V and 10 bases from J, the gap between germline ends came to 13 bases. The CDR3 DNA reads TGTGCCAGCAGTGACTTTGCAGGGGCCTCACCCCTCCACTTT. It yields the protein CASSDFAGASPLHF.

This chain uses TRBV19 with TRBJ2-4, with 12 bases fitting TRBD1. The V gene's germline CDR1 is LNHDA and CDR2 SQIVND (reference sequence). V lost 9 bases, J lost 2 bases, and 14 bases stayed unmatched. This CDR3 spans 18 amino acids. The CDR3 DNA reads TGTGCCAGCCGAGGTGGGACAGGGGGCCACCGGCCCAAAAACATTCAGTACTTC. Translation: CASRGGTGGHRPKNIQYF.

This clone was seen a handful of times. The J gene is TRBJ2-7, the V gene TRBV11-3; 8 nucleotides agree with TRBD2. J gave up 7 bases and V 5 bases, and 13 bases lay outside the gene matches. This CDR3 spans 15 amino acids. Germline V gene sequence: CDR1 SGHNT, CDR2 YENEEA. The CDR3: CASSQPGRGWREQYF. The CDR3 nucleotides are TGTGCCAGCAGCCAACCCGGGAGGGGCTGGCGAGAGCAGTACTTC.

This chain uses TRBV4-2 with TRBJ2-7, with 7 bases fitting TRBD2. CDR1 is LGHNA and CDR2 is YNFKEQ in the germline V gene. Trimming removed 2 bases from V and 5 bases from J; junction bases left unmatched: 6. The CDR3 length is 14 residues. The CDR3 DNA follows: TGTGCCAGCAGCCAACGGCGGGAGTCCCACGAGCAGTACTTC. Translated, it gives CASSQRRESHEQYF.

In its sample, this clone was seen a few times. The CDR3 region is CASSIEGTPGNTIYF. Here the CDR3 DNA reads TGTGCCAGTAGTATCGAGGGGACACCTGGAAACACCATATATTTT. V usage is TRBV19 and J usage is TRBJ1-3; TRBD1 is a possible D gene (6 bases). The length of the CDR3 is 15 residues. Germline CDR1 and CDR2: LNHDA and SQIVND (reference sequence). V was trimmed by 3 bases and J by 2 bases, leaving 11 bases between them.

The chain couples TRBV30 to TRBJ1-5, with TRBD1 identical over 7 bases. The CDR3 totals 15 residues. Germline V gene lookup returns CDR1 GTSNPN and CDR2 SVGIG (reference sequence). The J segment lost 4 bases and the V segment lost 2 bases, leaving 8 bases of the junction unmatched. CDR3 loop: CAWSRDGTVNQPQHF. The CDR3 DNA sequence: TGTGCCTGGAGTCGGGATGGGACAGTAAATCAGCCCCAGCATTTT.

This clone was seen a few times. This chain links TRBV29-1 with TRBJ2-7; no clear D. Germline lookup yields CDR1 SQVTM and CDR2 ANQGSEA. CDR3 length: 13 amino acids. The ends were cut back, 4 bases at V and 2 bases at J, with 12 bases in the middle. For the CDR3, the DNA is TGCAGCGTTGTGGAGACTTACACCTACGAGCAGTACTTC. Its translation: CSVVETYTYEQYF.

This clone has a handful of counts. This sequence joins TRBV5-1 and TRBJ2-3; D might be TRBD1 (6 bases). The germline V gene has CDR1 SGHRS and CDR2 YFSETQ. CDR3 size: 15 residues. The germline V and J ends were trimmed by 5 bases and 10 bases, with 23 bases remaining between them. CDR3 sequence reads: CASRSGPEGDRPQYF. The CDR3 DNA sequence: TGCGCCAGCAGATCCGGACCCGAGGGGGATCGGCCGCAGTATTTT.

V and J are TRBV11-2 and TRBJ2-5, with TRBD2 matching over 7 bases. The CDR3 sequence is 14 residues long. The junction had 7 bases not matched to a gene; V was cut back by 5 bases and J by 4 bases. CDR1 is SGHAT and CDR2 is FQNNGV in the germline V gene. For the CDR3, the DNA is TGTGCCAGCAGCCCCTTGGGGGGGGGAGAGACCCAGTACTTC. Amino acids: CASSPLGGGETQYF.

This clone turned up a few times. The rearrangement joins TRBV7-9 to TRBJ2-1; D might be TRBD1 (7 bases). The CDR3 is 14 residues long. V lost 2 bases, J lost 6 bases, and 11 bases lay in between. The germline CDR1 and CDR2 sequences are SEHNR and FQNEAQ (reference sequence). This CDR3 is CASSLMQGGNEQFF. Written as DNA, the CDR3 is TGTGCCAGCAGCTTAATGCAGGGGGGCAATGAGCAGTTCTTC.

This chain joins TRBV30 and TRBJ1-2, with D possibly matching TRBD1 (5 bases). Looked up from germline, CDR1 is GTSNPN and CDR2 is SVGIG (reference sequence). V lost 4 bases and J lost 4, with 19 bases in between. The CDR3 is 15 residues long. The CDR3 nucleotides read TGTGCCTGGACCCTAGCAACGGGGGAGGGCTATGGCTACACCTTC. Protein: CAWTLATGEGYGYTF.

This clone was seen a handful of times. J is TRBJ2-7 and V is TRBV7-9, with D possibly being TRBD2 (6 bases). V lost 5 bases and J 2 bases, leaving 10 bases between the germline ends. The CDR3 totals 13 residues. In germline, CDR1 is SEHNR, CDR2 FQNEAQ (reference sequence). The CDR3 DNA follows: TGTGCCAGCAGCCGACTAGGAACCTACGAGCAGTACTTC. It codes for CASSRLGTYEQYF.

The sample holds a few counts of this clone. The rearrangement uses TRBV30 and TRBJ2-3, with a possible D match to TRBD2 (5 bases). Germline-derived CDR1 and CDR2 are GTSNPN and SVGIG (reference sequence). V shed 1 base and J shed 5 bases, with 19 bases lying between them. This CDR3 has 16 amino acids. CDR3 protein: CAWSAGRRKGGDTQYF. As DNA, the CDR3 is TGTGCCTGGAGTGCTGGTAGGAGAAAAGGAGGAGATACGCAGTATTTT.